Listed below are T cell receptor beta chains from one sample, sequenced in a study of OX40 agonist ivuxolimab in advanced cancers. The method was immunoSEQ multiplex PCR; TCRdb's version includes in-frame clones alone and lacks a portion of them. Of approximately 61,000 clones detected, about four fifths appear once; the ten largest clones hold 1.2%. Specimen: CD4+ or CD8+ T cells sorted from blood, collected in a trial of the OX40 agonist ivuxolimab. These TCRs come from an adult with an advanced solid tumor such as melanoma, head and neck, liver or kidney cancer. Both conserved end residues are part of each CDR3. Fields, in order: J gene, D gene, V gene, clone size, CDR3 protein, CDR3 DNA. D genes are given only for firm matches. The size entry is marked missing in some rows and otherwise reads once, few, many or a size class.

J: TRBJ1-1
D: .
V: TRBV19
size: .
CDR3: CATRNPRRGTEAFF
DNA: TGTGCCACCCGAAACCCCAGACGAGGGACTGAAGCTTTCTTT

J: TRBJ1-1
D: .
V: TRBV4-2
size: .
CDR3: CASSQDGQNTEAFF
DNA: TGTGCCAGCAGCCAAGATGGACAGAACACTGAAGCTTTCTTT

J: TRBJ2-5
D: .
V: TRBV20-1
size: .
CDR3: CSASRVETQYF
DNA: TGCAGTGCTTCCAGGGTAGAGACCCAGTACTTC

J: TRBJ2-5
D: .
V: TRBV2
size: .
CDR3: CASRREGETQYF
DNA: TGTGCCAGCAGGCGAGAGGGGGAGACCCAGTACTTC

J: TRBJ2-5
D: .
V: TRBV7-7
size: .
CDR3: CASSRQSQETQYF
DNA: TGTGCCAGCAGCAGACAGTCCCAAGAGACCCAGTACTTC

J: TRBJ2-7
D: .
V: TRBV9
size: .
CDR3: CASSVAPGSSYEQYF
DNA: TGTGCCAGCAGCGTAGCTCCAGGATCCTCCTACGAGCAGTACTTC

J: TRBJ1-2
D: .
V: TRBV19
size: .
CDR3: CASTLRGGGYTF
DNA: TGTGCCAGTACCCTACGGGGCGGGGGCTACACCTTC

J: TRBJ2-5
D: TRBD2
V: TRBV4-2
size: .
CDR3: CASSPSSGVQTQYF
DNA: TGTGCCAGCAGCCCCTCTAGCGGGGTTCAGACCCAGTACTTC

J: TRBJ1-1
D: .
V: TRBV18
size: .
CDR3: CASSPRAGGRSDTEAFF
DNA: TGTGCCAGCTCACCACGGGCCGGGGGCCGTTCGGACACTGAAGCTTTCTTT

J: TRBJ1-1
D: .
V: TRBV20-1
size: .
CDR3: CSASTSTEAFF
DNA: TGCAGTGCTAGTACGTCCACTGAAGCTTTCTTT

J: TRBJ2-2
D: TRBD1
V: TRBV5-6
size: .
CDR3: CASRHGQGEHRGAVF
DNA: TGTGCCAGCAGGCACGGACAGGGCGAACACCGGGGAGCTGTTTTT

J: TRBJ2-1
D: .
V: TRBV18
size: .
CDR3: CASSSLFEGSYNEQFF
DNA: TGTGCCAGCTCATCACTTTTTGAGGGATCCTACAATGAGCAGTTCTTC

J: TRBJ2-7
D: TRBD1
V: TRBV5-4
size: .
CDR3: CASSPPPTGTITEQYF
DNA: TGTGCCAGCAGCCCGCCCCCGACAGGGACCATCACGGAGCAGTACTTC

J: TRBJ1-4
D: .
V: TRBV7-9
size: .
CDR3: CASSPGGGAREKLFF
DNA: TGTGCCAGCAGCCCCGGTGGGGGGGCACGAGAAAAACTGTTTTTT

J: TRBJ2-3
D: .
V: TRBV9
size: .
CDR3: CASSPRGRGGTDTQYF
DNA: TGTGCCAGCAGCCCCCGGGGGCGGGGAGGCACAGATACGCAGTATTTT

J: TRBJ2-4
D: TRBD1
V: TRBV19
size: .
CDR3: CASSIPGQGGYIQYF
DNA: TGTGCCAGTAGCATCCCGGGACAGGGGGGATACATTCAGTACTTC

J: TRBJ1-2
D: .
V: TRBV19
size: .
CDR3: CATQDTLNYGYTF
DNA: TGTGCCACCCAGGACACTTTAAACTATGGCTACACCTTC

J: TRBJ2-7
D: TRBD1
V: TRBV5-1
size: .
CDR3: CASSPGTVPAYEQYF
DNA: TGCGCCAGCAGCCCCGGGACAGTTCCTGCCTACGAGCAGTACTTC

J: TRBJ1-2
D: TRBD1
V: TRBV7-2
size: .
CDR3: CASSSLSPDRVF
DNA: TGTGCCAGCAGCTCCCTATCACCGGACAGGGTCTTC

J: TRBJ2-2
D: .
V: TRBV5-1
size: .
CDR3: CASFSAGTTNTGELFF
DNA: TGCGCCAGCTTTTCTGCCGGGACAACGAACACCGGGGAGCTGTTTTTT

J: TRBJ2-5
D: .
V: TRBV4-1
size: .
CDR3: CASSQASGVAETQYF
DNA: TGCGCCAGCAGCCAAGCATCAGGGGTCGCAGAGACCCAGTACTTC

J: TRBJ1-3
D: TRBD1
V: TRBV30
size: .
CDR3: CAWDRANSGNTIYF
DNA: TGTGCCTGGGACAGGGCAAACTCTGGAAACACCATATATTTT

J: TRBJ1-5
D: .
V: TRBV7-2
size: .
CDR3: CASSLWDSNQPQHF
DNA: TGTGCCAGCAGCTTATGGGATAGCAATCAGCCCCAGCATTTT

J: TRBJ1-4
D: TRBD1
V: TRBV4-1
size: .
CDR3: CASSQEFQGGNEKLFF
DNA: TGCGCCAGCAGCCAAGAGTTCCAGGGGGGTAATGAAAAACTGTTTTTT

J: TRBJ1-2
D: .
V: TRBV27
size: few
CDR3: CATSRTSNYGYTF
DNA: TGTGCCACCTCGAGGACCTCTAACTATGGCTACACCTTC

J: TRBJ1-1
D: .
V: TRBV6-5
size: .
CDR3: CASSSPGGAGAFF
DNA: TGTGCCAGCAGTTCTCCCGGGGGCGCAGGGGCTTTCTTT

J: TRBJ2-3
D: .
V: TRBV5-1
size: .
CDR3: CASSFSSAGSDTQYF
DNA: TGCGCCAGCAGCTTTAGCTCGGCCGGGTCGGATACGCAGTATTTT

J: TRBJ2-7
D: TRBD2
V: TRBV7-9
size: .
CDR3: CASSSLVERGGYEQYF
DNA: TGTGCCAGCAGCTCCCTGGTGGAGCGGGGGGGATACGAGCAGTACTTC

J: TRBJ2-5
D: .
V: TRBV4-1
size: .
CDR3: CASSPQGGGQETQYF
DNA: TGCGCCAGCAGCCCTCAGGGGGGGGGACAAGAGACCCAGTACTTC

J: TRBJ2-5
D: TRBD2
V: TRBV5-4
size: .
CDR3: CASSLDSGGGKTQYF
DNA: TGTGCCAGCAGCTTGGATAGCGGGGGGGGAAAGACCCAGTACTTC

J: TRBJ1-3
D: .
V: TRBV5-8
size: .
CDR3: CASSLTGTSGNTIYF
DNA: TGTGCCAGCAGCTTGACAGGGACATCTGGAAACACCATATATTTT

J: TRBJ1-5
D: .
V: TRBV4-3
size: .
CDR3: CASSQELGSNQPQHF
DNA: TGCGCCAGCAGCCAAGAATTAGGGAGCAATCAGCCCCAGCATTTT

J: TRBJ2-3
D: .
V: TRBV7-9
size: .
CDR3: CASSPSGDTQYF
DNA: TGTGCCAGCAGCCCTTCGGGTGATACGCAGTATTTT

J: TRBJ1-1
D: TRBD1
V: TRBV9
size: .
CDR3: CASSLQGANTEAFF
DNA: TGTGCCAGCAGCCTTCAGGGGGCGAATACTGAAGCTTTCTTT

J: TRBJ1-3
D: .
V: TRBV9
size: .
CDR3: CASSGGRISGNTIYF
DNA: TGTGCCAGCAGCGGAGGGCGTATCTCTGGAAACACCATATATTTT

J: TRBJ1-3
D: .
V: TRBV29-1
size: .
CDR3: CSVGPGLTGNTIYF
DNA: TGCAGCGTTGGTCCGGGGTTAACTGGAAACACCATATATTTT

J: TRBJ2-7
D: .
V: TRBV6-5
size: .
CDR3: CASSPRARAYEQYF
DNA: TGTGCCAGCAGCCCTCGGGCCAGGGCCTACGAGCAGTACTTC

J: TRBJ1-2
D: .
V: TRBV5-4
size: .
CDR3: CASSLGQPFNYGYTF
DNA: TGTGCCAGCAGCTTGGGGCAGCCCTTTAACTATGGCTACACCTTC

J: TRBJ1-6
D: TRBD1
V: TRBV5-5
size: .
CDR3: CASSLSIPGGNSPLHF
DNA: TGTGCCAGCAGCTTGAGTATTCCAGGGGGGAATTCACCCCTCCACTTT

J: TRBJ1-2
D: TRBD1
V: TRBV29-1
size: .
CDR3: CSVEWTGRYGYTF
DNA: TGCAGCGTTGAATGGACAGGGAGGTATGGCTACACCTTC